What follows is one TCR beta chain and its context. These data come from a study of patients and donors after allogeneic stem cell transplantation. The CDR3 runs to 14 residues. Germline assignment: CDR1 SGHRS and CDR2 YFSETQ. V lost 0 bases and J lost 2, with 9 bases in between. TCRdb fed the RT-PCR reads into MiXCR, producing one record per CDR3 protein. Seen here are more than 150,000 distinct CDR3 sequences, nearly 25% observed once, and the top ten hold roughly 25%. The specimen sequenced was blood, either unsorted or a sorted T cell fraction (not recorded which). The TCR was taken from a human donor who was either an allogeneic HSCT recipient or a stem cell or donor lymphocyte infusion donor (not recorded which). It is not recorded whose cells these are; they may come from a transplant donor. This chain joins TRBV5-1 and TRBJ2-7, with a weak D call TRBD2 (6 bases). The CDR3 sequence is CASSLERVTYEQYF. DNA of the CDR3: TGCGCCAGCAGCTTGGAGCGGGTCACCTACGAGCAGTACTTC.